The rows below give T cell receptor beta chains drawn from one sample of a study of CD8 T cells in ankylosing spondylitis. Each CDR3 protein is one row after TCRdb ran MiXCR on the 5' RACE reads. The sample includes 380,000 or so distinct CDR3 sequences, around 20% of them seen just once. The sample taken for sequencing was blood, either unsorted or a sorted T cell fraction (not recorded which). These receptors were collected from a male donor with ankylosing spondylitis or in good health (not recorded which). Both conserved end residues are part of each CDR3. D genes are given only for firm matches. The size entry is marked missing in some rows and otherwise reads once, few, many or a size class.

size	V	D	J	DNA	CDR3
.	TRBV12-3/TRBV12-4	.	TRBJ2-7	TGTGCCAGCAGTTTAAACGTGGGGCTGAGCTCCTACGAGCAGTACTTC	CASSLNVGLSSYEQYF
few	TRBV7-8	.	TRBJ2-1	TGTGCCAGCAACCCACAGGGCATGGGCTCCTACAATGAGCAGTTCTTC	CASNPQGMGSYNEQFF
few	TRBV10-3	.	TRBJ2-7	TGTGCCATCAGCGACAGCTCCTACGAGCAGTACTTC	CAISDSSYEQYF
few	TRBV20-1	.	TRBJ2-1	TGCAGTGCTGTAGACGGCAGCTCCTACAATGAGCAGTTCTTC	CSAVDGSSYNEQFF
.	TRBV10-3	.	TRBJ1-1	TGTGCCATCAGTGAGACAAGTACTGAAGCTTTCTTT	CAISETSTEAFF
few	TRBV11-2	.	TRBJ2-5	TGTGCCAGCAGCCTCCCCCCAGGGTGGTGGCGGGGGACACAAGAGACCCAGTACTTC	CASSLPPGWWRGTQETQYF
.	TRBV12-3/TRBV12-4	TRBD2	TRBJ2-5	TGTGCCAGCAGCCACCCCCTAACAGGTGGGGGGGAAGAGACCCAGTACTTC	CASSHPLTGGGEETQYF
.	TRBV18	.	TRBJ2-7	TGTGCCAGCTCACCATCGGACGGGGCCTACGAGCAGTACTTC	CASSPSDGAYEQYF
once	TRBV11-2	.	TRBJ2-5	TGTGCCAGCACAGATTACTATCAAGAGACCCAGTACTTC	CASTDYYQETQYF
many	TRBV20-1	TRBD1	TRBJ1-2	TGCAGTGCTAGTACAGGGGGATTCCCAGGGGATGGCTACACCTTC	CSASTGGFPGDGYTF
.	TRBV5-1	.	TRBJ2-3	TGCGCCAGCAGCTTGGGGCAGGGTACTACAGATACGCAGTATTTT	CASSLGQGTTDTQYF
many	TRBV10-3	.	TRBJ2-2	TGTGCCATCAGTTCTAAGACCGGGGAGCTGTTTTTT	CAISSKTGELFF
.	TRBV5-1	.	TRBJ2-5	TGCGCCAGCAGCTTCCTCAGCTGGGAGGAGAGCCAGTACTTC	CASSFLSWEESQYF
many	TRBV29-1	.	TRBJ2-7	TGCAGCGTTGAGGAGAGCTCCTACGAGCAGTACTTC	CSVEESSYEQYF
few	TRBV7-9	.	TRBJ2-6	TGTGCCAGCAGCTCCTCCACTGGGGCCAACGTCCTGACTTTC	CASSSSTGANVLTF
.	TRBV27	TRBD2	TRBJ2-1	TGTGCCAGCAGTTTGCGGGGGGCCCTAATTGAGCAGTTCTTC	CASSLRGALIEQFF
few	TRBV6-5	.	TRBJ2-1	TGTGCCAGCAGTTCAGGGGTGGGAACCTACAATGAGCAGTTCTTC	CASSSGVGTYNEQFF
.	TRBV7-9	TRBD1	TRBJ2-7	TGTGCCAGCAGCCCGGGACAGGGATCCGAGCAGTACTTC	CASSPGQGSEQYF
once	TRBV7-6	.	TRBJ2-1	TGTGCCAGCAGCTTAGTGGACCTCACCTACAATGAGCAGTTCTTC	CASSLVDLTYNEQFF
.	TRBV12-3/TRBV12-4	TRBD2	TRBJ2-1	TGTGCCAGCAGACCAATGGGCGGGGGGCCCTACAATGAGCAGTTCTTC	CASRPMGGGPYNEQFF
few	TRBV7-9	TRBD2	TRBJ2-1	TGTGCCAGCAGCCTAGCGGTGGGATTACGAAATGAGCAGTTCTTC	CASSLAVGLRNEQFF
.	TRBV11-2	.	TRBJ2-1	TGTGCCAGCAGCTTTTACCGTAGACAGACTCAACACAATGAGCAGTTCTTC	CASSFYRRQTQHNEQFF
.	TRBV29-1	.	TRBJ2-3	TGCAGCGTTGACAGGGTTGACACAGATACGCAGTATTTT	CSVDRVDTDTQYF
.	TRBV4-1	.	TRBJ2-7	TGCGCCAGCAGCCCAATCGTTAAGGTCCGGGAGCAGTACTTC	CASSPIVKVREQYF
few	TRBV20-1	TRBD2	TRBJ2-1	TGCAGTGCTAGAGACGTTGCGGGGGGGGATTACAATGAGCAGTTCTTC	CSARDVAGGDYNEQFF
.	TRBV20-1	.	TRBJ1-1	TGCAGTGCTAGCCCCCTGACAGTGAACACTGAAGCTTTCTTT	CSASPLTVNTEAFF
.	TRBV14	TRBD2	TRBJ2-7	TGTGCCAGCAGCCCATTCGGACTAGCCTCCTCCTACGAGCAGTACTTC	CASSPFGLASSYEQYF
few	TRBV3-1	.	TRBJ2-7	TGTGCCAGCAGCCAAGTAACCTACGAGCAGTACTTC	CASSQVTYEQYF
few	TRBV6-5	.	TRBJ2-1	TGTGCCAGCAGTTACCCGGGGCTAGGGGAGTTCTTC	CASSYPGLGEFF
.	TRBV6-5	.	TRBJ2-3	TGTGCCAGCAGTTACTCCTCAGGTAGCACAGATACGCAGTATTTT	CASSYSSGSTDTQYF
few	TRBV11-2	.	TRBJ2-1	TGTGCCAGCAGCTTAGATTTCGGGGGTGTCAATGAGCAGTTCTTC	CASSLDFGGVNEQFF
once	TRBV28	.	TRBJ2-3	TGTGCCAGCAGTCCTACCCCGTCCGTGAGCGATACGCAGTATTTT	CASSPTPSVSDTQYF
few	TRBV7-9	TRBD2	TRBJ2-3	TGTGCCAGCAGCTTCTCTAGCGGGGGGGCAGATACGCAGTATTTT	CASSFSSGGADTQYF
.	TRBV7-8	.	TRBJ1-1	TGTGCCAGCAGCTTAGCGTGGGTTTTGCGGGCCACTGAAGCTTTCTTT	CASSLAWVLRATEAFF
few	TRBV2	TRBD1	TRBJ2-7	TGTGCCAGCAGTCCTAGGGACAGACGCTACGAGCAGTACTTC	CASSPRDRRYEQYF
.	TRBV6-5	.	TRBJ1-1	TGTGCCAGCAGTTACGGCGACAGCTTGAACACTGAAGCTTTCTTT	CASSYGDSLNTEAFF
.	TRBV12-3/TRBV12-4	.	TRBJ2-1	TGTGCCAGCAGTTTACTGGCTTACAATGAGCAGTTCTTC	CASSLLAYNEQFF
.	TRBV7-9	TRBD1	TRBJ2-7	TGTGCCAGCAGCCGATACGGGACAGGGACCCACGAGCAGTACTTC	CASSRYGTGTHEQYF
once	TRBV12-3/TRBV12-4	TRBD1	TRBJ2-7	TGTGCCAGCAGCTCAACGAGGGGGCCGCGGAACGAGCAGTACTTC	CASSSTRGPRNEQYF
few	TRBV12-3/TRBV12-4	TRBD1	TRBJ2-1	TGTGCCAGCGGGACAGTCGACGGTGAGCAGTTCTTC	CASGTVDGEQFF
.	TRBV4-2	TRBD2	TRBJ2-2	TGTGCCAGCAGCCAAGATTACCAGCGGGGGGTGGCCGGGGAGCTGTTTTTT	CASSQDYQRGVAGELFF
.	TRBV28	TRBD2	TRBJ2-5	TGTGCCAGCAGTCTGCTACTTAAGCGGGGGGGCTCGGAGACCCAGTACTTC	CASSLLLKRGGSETQYF
.	TRBV2	.	TRBJ2-7	TGTGCCAGCAGTGCGGTCCCAACCTTATACGAGCAGTACTTC	CASSAVPTLYEQYF
few	TRBV4-1	.	TRBJ2-3	TGCGCCAGCAGCCAAGGAAGCGGTTCTAGCACAGATACGCAGTATTTT	CASSQGSGSSTDTQYF
few	TRBV12-3/TRBV12-4	.	TRBJ1-5	TGTGCCAGCAGTTTAGGCCCGGGGGATCAGCCCCAGCATTTT	CASSLGPGDQPQHF
.	TRBV12-3/TRBV12-4	.	TRBJ2-3	TGTGCCAGCAGAGGGGGTACGCAGTATTTT	CASRGGTQYF
few	TRBV7-3	.	TRBJ2-1	TGTGCCAGCAGCTTATGGGCGAATTCCTACAATGAGCAGTTCTTC	CASSLWANSYNEQFF